This is a list of T cell receptor beta chains from one sample in a study of OX40 agonist ivuxolimab in advanced cancers. TCRdb's table, derived via immunoSEQ multiplex PCR, lists solely in-frame clones and lacks some. The repertoire holds about 14,000 clones, with about 80% as singletons. The starting material was CD4+ or CD8+ T cells sorted from blood, obtained in a trial of the OX40 agonist ivuxolimab. These receptors were taken from an adult with an advanced solid tumor such as melanoma, head and neck, liver or kidney cancer. Each CDR3 is given with its conserved first and last residue. Fields, in order: V gene, J gene, D gene, clone size, CDR3 protein, CDR3 DNA. The D gene is left open where the match is weak. Clone size appears in some rows only: once, few, many, or a class for an expanded clone.

>TRBV6-1|TRBJ2-2|-|-
CASSEWGQNTGELFF
TGTGCCAGCAGTGAATGGGGGCAGAACACCGGGGAGCTGTTTTTT
>TRBV6-5|TRBJ1-6|-|-
CASGGFSSYNSPLHF
TGTGCCAGCGGGGGGTTTAGCTCCTATAATTCACCCCTCCACTTT
>TRBV9|TRBJ2-5|-|few
CASSVVQGVGETQYF
TGTGCCAGCAGCGTAGTACAGGGAGTTGGGGAGACCCAGTACTTC
>TRBV6-6|TRBJ1-2|-|-
CASITGGDYGYTF
TGTGCCAGCATCACGGGCGGGGACTATGGCTACACCTTC
>TRBV6-6|TRBJ1-1|TRBD1|few
CASIHRGGGTEAFF
TGTGCCAGCATTCACAGGGGTGGGGGGACTGAAGCTTTCTTT
>TRBV7-9|TRBJ1-2|-|-
CASSDSDLYGYTF
TGTGCCAGCAGCGACTCGGACCTCTATGGCTACACCTTC
>TRBV6-4|TRBJ2-1|-|-
CASSDTSLGEQFF
TGTGCCAGCAGTGACACGTCCTTGGGTGAGCAGTTCTTC
>TRBV5-3|TRBJ2-7|-|few
CASSYASSYEQYF
TGTGCCAGCAGCTACGCCAGCTCCTACGAGCAGTACTTC
>TRBV18|TRBJ2-1|TRBD2|-
CASSPLTRLAGYNEQFF
TGTGCCAGCTCACCGCTTACTCGGCTAGCGGGTTACAATGAGCAGTTCTTC
>TRBV19|TRBJ2-3|-|-
CAITQRGISTDTQYF
TGTGCCATTACGCAGAGGGGGATTAGCACAGATACGCAGTATTTT
>TRBV7-9|TRBJ2-3|-|-
CASSLGKMGSTDTQYF
TGTGCCAGCAGCTTAGGAAAGATGGGTAGCACAGATACGCAGTATTTT
>TRBV19|TRBJ2-1|-|-
CASTVYGSSYNEQFF
TGTGCCAGTACCGTTTACGGGAGCTCCTACAATGAGCAGTTCTTC
>TRBV21-1|TRBJ2-1|-|-
CASSEGGGYNEQFF
TGTGCCAGCAGCGAAGGGGGAGGCTACAATGAGCAGTTCTTC
>TRBV7-9|TRBJ2-7|-|-
CASSLDRWENYEQYF
TGTGCCAGCAGCTTAGATAGGTGGGAGAACTACGAGCAGTACTTC
>TRBV27|TRBJ2-3|TRBD2|-
CATFGRGGDTQYF
TGTGCCACATTTGGACGGGGAGGGGATACGCAGTATTTT